This TCR beta chain stems from a study of T-cell memory formation after mild COVID-19. Notes on the study in general: Pre-infection memory already had some responding clones, implying cross-reactive memory joined. Among CD4+ contracting clones, most were CM and EM, and CD8+ ones EMRA.

Between the trimmed V and J ends, which lost 5 bases and 9 bases, there was a span of 14 bases. The germline V gene has CDR1 SGHTA and CDR2 FQGNSA. The CDR3 has 13 amino acids. TCRdb called the 5' RACE reads again in MiXCR, with one record for every CDR3 protein. In the table there are approximately 500,000 distinct CDR3 sequences, 20% to 25% of which are singletons. A word on this clonotype: The target antigen is unknown.

The receptor was derived from an adult woman who had mild COVID-19 (a few samples of this study predate the infection). Cell type and time point are not known. Sequencing was done on a sample of PBMCs or a T cell subset sorted from them (not recorded which). The chain employs TRBV7-2 and TRBJ2-1; unclear D gene. In DNA form, the CDR3 reads TGTGCCAGCAGCCCCCCAGCGATCACTGAGCAGTTCTTC. It is translated as CASSPPAITEQFF. Combining the CDR3 with reference TRBV7-2 and TRBJ2-1 gives the whole variable domain GAGVSQSPSNKVTEKGKDVELRCDPISGHTALYWYRQSLGQGLEFLIYFQGNSAPDKSGLPSDRFSAERTGGSVSTLTIQRTQQEDSAVYLCASSPPAITEQFFGPGTRLTVL.